This T cell receptor (beta chain) was recovered during a study of blood T cells in healthy people across ages. The CDR3 sequence is 15 residues long. Germline assignment: CDR1 SSHAT and CDR2 FNYEAQ (reference sequence). Primed by a sample-barcoded 5' primer and a J-beta primer mix, a second PCR proceeded for about 6 to 11 cycles. TCRdb re-called the 5' RACE reads with MiXCR, one entry per CDR3 protein. The sample holds around 750,000 distinct CDR3 sequences, roughly 50% seen once. In this sample, this clonotype turned up many times. One junction end does not reproduce the germline sequence, and a read error may be involved.

The source of this sequence is a man older than 75 in good health. The V call is TRBV7-7, the J call TRBJ2-7; the D gene could be TRBD1 or TRBD2 (5 bases each). Sequencing was done on a sample of blood. The CDR3 sequence: CASSLRGGSSYEQYF. CDR3 nucleotide sequence: TGTGCTAGCAGCTTACGGGGCGGAAGCTCCTACGAGCAGTACTTC.